This T cell receptor beta chain was sequenced for a study of sequential checkpoint blockade in melanoma. In the study overall: After both sequences, patients received maintenance nivolumab.

Trimming removed 6 bases from V and 7 bases from J, with 18 bases in between. The CDR3 consists of 14 residues. Germline-derived CDR1 and CDR2 are SEHNR and FQNEAQ (reference sequence). Sample share makes this clone medium-sized. The repertoire was sequenced with immunoSEQ multiplex PCR; TCRdb's copy has only in-frame clones and lacks some. The sample gives 25,000 to 35,000 clones, under 85% of which show up once; less than 20% is in the top ten. Treatment reported: randomized to nivolumab then ipilimumab (arm A) or the reverse (arm B). Sorted cells were live CD3+CD8+, lacking CD19 and CD56, from PBMCs.

The rearrangement links TRBV7-9 to TRBJ1-2; maybe TRBD1 (5 bases). The sequence was collected from a human donor with melanoma. Here the sequenced sample was CD8+ T cells sorted from blood (inferred from file names), taken from a patient given nivolumab and ipilimumab in sequence. This CDR3 reads CASREGLYERGYTF. In nucleotides, the CDR3 is TGTGCCAGCAGGGAGGGGCTATACGAGCGTGGCTACACCTTC.